The sequence of this T cell receptor (beta chain) was determined in a study of naive and memory T cell subsets. General study points: TCR transcript changes with activation or differentiation may affect this RNA method. More TCRs at tuberculin sites were read as hypersensitivity T cell infiltration.

This clonotype was seen ten or more times. Its matching antigen is unknown. The sample's treatment: skin biopsy from PPD injection site in Mantoux-positive individual. An oligonucleotide containing a UMI was ligated to the 3' end of TCR cDNA. Unsorted total RNA, about 1 to 1000 ng, was DNase treated before reverse transcription. The V gene's germline CDR1 is GTSNPN and CDR2 SVGIG (reference sequence). V lost 3 bases, J lost 3 bases, and 4 bases lay in between. This CDR3 spans 11 amino acids. Four PCR rounds used nested alpha and beta constant region primers plus the SP2 primer. TCRdb itself ran the UMI-ligation and nested PCR reads through MiXCR, one entry per CDR3 protein. The profile covers approximately 22,000 distinct CDR3 sequences, with 6% appearing a single time and 6% to 8% taken by the ten largest.

Source: skin, taken from a tuberculin skin test site. This chain links TRBV30 with TRBJ2-3, with unresolved D. This clonotype originated in an adult in good health. DNA for the CDR3: TGTGCCTGGAGCTTTACAGATACGCAGTATTTT. Its protein product is CAWSFTDTQYF. The variable domain in full, completed from reference TRBV30 and TRBJ2-3, reads SQTIHQWPATLVQPVGSPLSLECTVEGTSNPNLYWYRQAAGRGLQLLFYSVGIGQISSEVPQNLSASRPQDRQFILSSKKLLLSDSGFYLCAWSFTDTQYFGPGTRLTVL.